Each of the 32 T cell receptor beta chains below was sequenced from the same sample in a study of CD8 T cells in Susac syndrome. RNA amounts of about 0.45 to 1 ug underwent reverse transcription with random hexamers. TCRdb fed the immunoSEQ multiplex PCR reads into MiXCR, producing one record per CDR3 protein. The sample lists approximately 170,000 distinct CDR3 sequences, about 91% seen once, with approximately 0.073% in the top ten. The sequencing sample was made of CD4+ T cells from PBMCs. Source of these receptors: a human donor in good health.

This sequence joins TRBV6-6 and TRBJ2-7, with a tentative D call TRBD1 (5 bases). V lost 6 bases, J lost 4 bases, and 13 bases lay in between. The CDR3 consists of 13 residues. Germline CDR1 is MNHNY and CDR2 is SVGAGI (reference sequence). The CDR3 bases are TGTGCCAGCAGCATGCAGGGATCGTACGAGCAGTACTTC. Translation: CASSMQGSYEQYF.

CDR3 residues: CASSLVQANTGELFF. CDR3 DNA sequence: TGTGCCAGCAGCTTGGTTCAAGCGAACACCGGGGAGCTGTTTTTT. The V gene is TRBV5-4, the J gene TRBJ2-2, with no clear D. The CDR3 has 15 amino acids. Trimming pared 0 bases from V and 0 bases from J, leaving 6 bases between. Germline CDR1 reads SGHNT; CDR2 reads YYREEE (reference sequence).

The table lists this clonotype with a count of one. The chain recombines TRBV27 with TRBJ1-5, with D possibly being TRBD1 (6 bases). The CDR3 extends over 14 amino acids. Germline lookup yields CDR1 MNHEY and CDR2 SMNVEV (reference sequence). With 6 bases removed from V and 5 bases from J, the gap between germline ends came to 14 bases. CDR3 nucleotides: TGTGCCAGCAGCTGGACAGTGACCGATCAGCCCCAGCATTTT. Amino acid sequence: CASSWTVTDQPQHF.

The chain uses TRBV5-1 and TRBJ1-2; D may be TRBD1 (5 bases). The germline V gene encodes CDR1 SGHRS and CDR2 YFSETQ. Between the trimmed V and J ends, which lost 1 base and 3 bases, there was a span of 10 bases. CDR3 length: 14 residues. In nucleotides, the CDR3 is TGCGCCAGCAGCTTGCCCAGGGTGGACTATGGCTACACCTTC. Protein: CASSLPRVDYGYTF.

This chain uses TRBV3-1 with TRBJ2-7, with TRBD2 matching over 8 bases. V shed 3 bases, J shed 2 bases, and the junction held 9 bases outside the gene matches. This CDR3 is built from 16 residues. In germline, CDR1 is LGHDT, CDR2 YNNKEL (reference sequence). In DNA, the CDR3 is TGTGCCAGCAGCCACAATGGGGCGCGGGGGGCCTACGAGCAGTACTTC. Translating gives CASSHNGARGAYEQYF.

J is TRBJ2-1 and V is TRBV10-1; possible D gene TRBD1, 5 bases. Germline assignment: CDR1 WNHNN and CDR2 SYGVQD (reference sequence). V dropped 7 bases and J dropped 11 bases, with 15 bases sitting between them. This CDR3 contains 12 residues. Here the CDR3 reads CASKTESFKQFF. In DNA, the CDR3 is TGCGCCAGCAAGACAGAGTCATTCAAGCAGTTCTTC.

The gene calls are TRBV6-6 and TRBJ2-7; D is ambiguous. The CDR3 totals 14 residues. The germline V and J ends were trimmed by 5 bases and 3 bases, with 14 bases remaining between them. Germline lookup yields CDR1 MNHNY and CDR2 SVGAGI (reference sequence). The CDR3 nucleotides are TGTGCCAGCAGTGCCCCTAAGGGCCTCTACGAGCAGTACTTC. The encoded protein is CASSAPKGLYEQYF.

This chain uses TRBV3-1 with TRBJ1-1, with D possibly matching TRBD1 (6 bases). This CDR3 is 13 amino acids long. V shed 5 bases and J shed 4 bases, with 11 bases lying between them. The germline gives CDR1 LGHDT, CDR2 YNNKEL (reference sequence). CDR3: CASSIPGATEAFF. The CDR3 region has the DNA TGTGCCAGCAGCATTCCGGGGGCCACTGAAGCTTTCTTT.

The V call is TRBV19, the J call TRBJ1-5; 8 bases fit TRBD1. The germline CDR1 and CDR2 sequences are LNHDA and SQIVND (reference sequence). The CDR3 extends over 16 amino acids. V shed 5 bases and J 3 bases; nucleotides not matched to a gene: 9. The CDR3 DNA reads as TGTGCCAGTAGTCAGATGACAGGGGTGTACAATCAGCCCCAGCATTTT. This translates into CASSQMTGVYNQPQHF.

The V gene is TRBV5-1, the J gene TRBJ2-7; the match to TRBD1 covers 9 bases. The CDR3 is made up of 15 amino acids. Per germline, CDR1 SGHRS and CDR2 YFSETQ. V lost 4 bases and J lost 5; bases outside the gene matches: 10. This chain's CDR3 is CASSLTGTGQHEQYF. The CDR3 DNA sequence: TGCGCCAGCAGCCTTACGGGGACAGGGCAACACGAGCAGTACTTC.

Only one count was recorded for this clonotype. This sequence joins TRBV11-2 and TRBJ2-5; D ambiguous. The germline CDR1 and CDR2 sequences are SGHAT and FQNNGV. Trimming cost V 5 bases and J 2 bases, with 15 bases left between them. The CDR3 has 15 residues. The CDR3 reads CASSANGGGQETQYF. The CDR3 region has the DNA TGTGCCAGCAGCGCAAACGGTGGCGGACAAGAGACCCAGTACTTC.

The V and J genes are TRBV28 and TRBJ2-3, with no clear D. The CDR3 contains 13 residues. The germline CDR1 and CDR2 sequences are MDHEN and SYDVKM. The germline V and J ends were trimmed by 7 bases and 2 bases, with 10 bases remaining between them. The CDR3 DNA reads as TGTGCCAGCATCCGGTCGGACACAGATACGCAGTATTTT. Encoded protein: CASIRSDTDTQYF.

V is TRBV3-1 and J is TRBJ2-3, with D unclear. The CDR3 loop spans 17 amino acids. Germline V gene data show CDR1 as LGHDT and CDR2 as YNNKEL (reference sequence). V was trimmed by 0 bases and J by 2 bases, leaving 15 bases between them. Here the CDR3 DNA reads TGTGCCAGCAGCCAAGATGGGCGGCAGAGTTACACAGATACGCAGTATTTT. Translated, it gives CASSQDGRQSYTDTQYF.

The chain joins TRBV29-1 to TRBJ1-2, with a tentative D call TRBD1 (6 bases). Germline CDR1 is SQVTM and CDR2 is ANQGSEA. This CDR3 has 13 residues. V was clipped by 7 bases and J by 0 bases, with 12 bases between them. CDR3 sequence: CSAVGGPNYGYTF. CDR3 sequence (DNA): TGCAGCGCCGTAGGGGGGCCTAACTATGGCTACACCTTC. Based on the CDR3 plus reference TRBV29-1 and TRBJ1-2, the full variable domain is SAVISQKPSRDICQRGTSLTIQCQVDSQVTMMFWYRQQPGQSLTLIATANQGSEATYESGFVIDKFPISRPNLTFSTLTVSNMSPEDSSIYLCSAVGGPNYGYTFGSGTRLTVV.

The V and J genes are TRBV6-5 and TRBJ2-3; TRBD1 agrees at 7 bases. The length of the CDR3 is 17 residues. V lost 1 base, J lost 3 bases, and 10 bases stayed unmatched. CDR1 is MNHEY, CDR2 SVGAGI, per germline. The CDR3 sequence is CASSYFPGQPRTDTQYF. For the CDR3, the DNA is TGTGCCAGCAGTTACTTCCCGGGACAGCCAAGGACAGATACGCAGTATTTT.

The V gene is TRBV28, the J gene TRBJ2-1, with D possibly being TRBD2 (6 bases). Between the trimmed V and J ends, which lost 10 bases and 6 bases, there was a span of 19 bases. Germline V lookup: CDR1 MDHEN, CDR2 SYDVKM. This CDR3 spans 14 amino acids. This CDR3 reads CATRSGGLSNEQFF. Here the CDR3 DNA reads TGTGCCACCAGGTCCGGAGGGCTCTCCAATGAGCAGTTCTTC.

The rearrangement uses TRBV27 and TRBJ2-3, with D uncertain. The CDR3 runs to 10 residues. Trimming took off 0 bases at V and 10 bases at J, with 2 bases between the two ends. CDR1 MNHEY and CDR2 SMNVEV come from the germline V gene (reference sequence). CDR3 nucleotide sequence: TGTGCCAGCAGTTTATCTTCGCAGTATTTT. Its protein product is CASSLSSQYF.

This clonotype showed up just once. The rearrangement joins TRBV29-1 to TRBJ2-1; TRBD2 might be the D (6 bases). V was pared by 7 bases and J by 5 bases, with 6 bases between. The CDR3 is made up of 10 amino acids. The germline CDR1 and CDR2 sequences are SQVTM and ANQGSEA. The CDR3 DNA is TGCAGCGGGGGGGACAATGAGCAGTTCTTC. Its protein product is CSGGDNEQFF.

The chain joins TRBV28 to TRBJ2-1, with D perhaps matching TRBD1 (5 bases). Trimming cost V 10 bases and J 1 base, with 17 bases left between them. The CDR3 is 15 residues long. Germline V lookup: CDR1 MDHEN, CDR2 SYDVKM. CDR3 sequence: CATQTRTNSYNEQFF. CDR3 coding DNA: TGTGCCACCCAAACACGGACAAATTCCTACAATGAGCAGTTCTTC.

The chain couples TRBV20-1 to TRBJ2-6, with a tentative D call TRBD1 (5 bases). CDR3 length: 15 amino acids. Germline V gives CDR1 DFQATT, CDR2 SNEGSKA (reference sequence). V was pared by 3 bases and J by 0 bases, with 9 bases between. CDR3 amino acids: CSASGTGSGANVLTF. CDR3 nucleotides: TGCAGTGCTAGCGGAACAGGCTCTGGGGCCAACGTCCTGACTTTC.

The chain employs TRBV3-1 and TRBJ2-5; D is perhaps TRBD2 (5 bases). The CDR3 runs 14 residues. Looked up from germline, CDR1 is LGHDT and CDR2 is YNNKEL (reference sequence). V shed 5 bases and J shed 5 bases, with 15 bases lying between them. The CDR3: CASSWADKRETQYF. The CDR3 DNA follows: TGTGCCAGCAGCTGGGCAGACAAGCGGGAGACCCAGTACTTC.

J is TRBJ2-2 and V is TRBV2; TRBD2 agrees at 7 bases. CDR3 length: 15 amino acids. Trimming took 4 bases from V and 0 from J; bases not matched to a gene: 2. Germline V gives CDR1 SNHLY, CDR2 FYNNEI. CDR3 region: CASSGRGANTGELFF. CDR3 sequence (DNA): TGTGCCAGCAGTGGCCGGGGGGCGAACACCGGGGAGCTGTTTTTT.

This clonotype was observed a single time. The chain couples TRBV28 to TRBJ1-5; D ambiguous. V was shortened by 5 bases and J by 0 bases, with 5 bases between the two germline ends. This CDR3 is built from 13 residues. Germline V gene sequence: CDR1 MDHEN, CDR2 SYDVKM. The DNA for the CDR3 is TGTGCCAGCAGTACAGATAGCAATCAGCCCCAGCATTTT. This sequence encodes CASSTDSNQPQHF.

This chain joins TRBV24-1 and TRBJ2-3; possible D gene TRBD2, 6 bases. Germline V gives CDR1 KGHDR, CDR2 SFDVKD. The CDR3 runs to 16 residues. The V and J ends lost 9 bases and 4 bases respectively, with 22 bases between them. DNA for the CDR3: TGTGCCACCTCGAGATCCACGGGACTTACGGCAGATACGCAGTATTTT. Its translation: CATSRSTGLTADTQYF.

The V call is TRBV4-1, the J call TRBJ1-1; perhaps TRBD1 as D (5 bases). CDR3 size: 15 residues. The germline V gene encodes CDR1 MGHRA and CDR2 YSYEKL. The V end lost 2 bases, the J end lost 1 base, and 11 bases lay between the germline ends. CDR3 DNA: TGCGCCAGCAGCCAAAGGGGAATATCGAACACTGAAGCTTTCTTT. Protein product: CASSQRGISNTEAFF.

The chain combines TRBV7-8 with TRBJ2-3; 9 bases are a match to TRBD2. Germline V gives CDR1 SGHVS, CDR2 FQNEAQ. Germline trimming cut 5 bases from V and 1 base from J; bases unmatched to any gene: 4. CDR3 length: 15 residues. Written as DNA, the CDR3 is TGTGCCAGCAGCCAGCGGGAGGAGGGCACAGATACGCAGTATTTT. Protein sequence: CASSQREEGTDTQYF.

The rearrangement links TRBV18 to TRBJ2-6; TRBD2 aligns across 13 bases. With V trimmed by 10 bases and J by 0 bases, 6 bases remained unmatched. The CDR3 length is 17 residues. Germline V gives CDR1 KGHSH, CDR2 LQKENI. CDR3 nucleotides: TGTGCCACCCCGGGACTAGCGGGGTCCTCTGGGGCCAACGTCCTGACTTTC. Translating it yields CATPGLAGSSGANVLTF.

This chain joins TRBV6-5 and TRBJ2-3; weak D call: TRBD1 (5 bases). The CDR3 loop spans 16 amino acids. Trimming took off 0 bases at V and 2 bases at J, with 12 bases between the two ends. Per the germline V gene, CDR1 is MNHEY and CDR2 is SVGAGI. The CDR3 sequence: CASSYSEGANTDTQYF. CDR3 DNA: TGTGCCAGCAGTTACTCGGAAGGGGCGAACACAGATACGCAGTATTTT.

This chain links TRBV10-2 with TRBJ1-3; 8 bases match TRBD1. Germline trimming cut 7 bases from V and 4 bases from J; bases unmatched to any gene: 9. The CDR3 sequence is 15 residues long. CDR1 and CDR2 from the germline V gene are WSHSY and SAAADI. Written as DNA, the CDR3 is TGCGCCAGCAAATCCCCCGGGACAGGAGGAAACACCATATATTTT. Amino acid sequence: CASKSPGTGGNTIYF.

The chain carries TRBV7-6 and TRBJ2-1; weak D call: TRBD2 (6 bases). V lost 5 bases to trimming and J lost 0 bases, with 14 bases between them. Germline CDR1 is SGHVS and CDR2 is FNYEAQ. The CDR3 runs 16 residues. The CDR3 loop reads CASSINGGSSYNEQFF. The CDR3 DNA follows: TGTGCCAGCAGCATTAACGGGGGTAGCTCCTACAATGAGCAGTTCTTC.

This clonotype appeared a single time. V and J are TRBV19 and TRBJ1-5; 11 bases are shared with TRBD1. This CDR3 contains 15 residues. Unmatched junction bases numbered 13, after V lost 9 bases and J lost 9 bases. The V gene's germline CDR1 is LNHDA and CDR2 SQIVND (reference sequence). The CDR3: CASTEGQGDSRPQHF. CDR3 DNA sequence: TGTGCCAGCACCGAGGGACAGGGGGATTCGCGGCCCCAGCATTTT.

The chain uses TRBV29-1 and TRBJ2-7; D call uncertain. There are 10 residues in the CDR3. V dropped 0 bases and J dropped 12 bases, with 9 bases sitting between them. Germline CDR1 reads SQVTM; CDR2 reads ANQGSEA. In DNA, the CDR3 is TGCAGCGTTGAAGATGAGACTGTGTACTTC. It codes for CSVEDETVYF.